Listed below are T cell receptor beta chains from one sample, sequenced in a study of T cell responses to AZD1222 COVID-19 vaccine. Assay: immunoSEQ multiplex PCR; the TCRdb copy retains only in-frame clones and omits some. Here the sample spans under 35,000 clones, around 84% being singletons. Material: peripheral blood, obtained 28 days after the second AZD1222 dose. All receptors come from an adult who received the AZD1222 COVID-19 vaccine. The CDR3 runs from the conserved cysteine through the conserved F or W. A D gene is named only where the DNA matches it firmly. Part of the rows lack a size; the others show once, few, many or a class for expanded clones.

D gene,J gene,clone size,V gene,CDR3 DNA,CDR3 protein
-,TRBJ2-5,-,TRBV21-1,TGTGCCAGCAGCAAAGGGGAGAAACAAGAGACCCAGTACTTC,CASSKGEKQETQYF
-,TRBJ2-7,-,TRBV7-3,TGTGCCAGCAGCTTATCGGGGAGCTCCTACGAGCAGTACTTC,CASSLSGSSYEQYF
TRBD1,TRBJ1-5,-,TRBV6-5,TGTGCCAGCAGCGGGGGAACAGGGGATCAGCCCCAGCATTTT,CASSGGTGDQPQHF
TRBD2,TRBJ2-3,-,TRBV3-1/TRBV3-2,TGTGCCAGCAGCCAAGGGCTAGCGGGCCCAGATACGCAGTATTTT,CASSQGLAGPDTQYF
-,TRBJ2-3,medium-sized,TRBV9,TGTGCCAGCAGCGTAGGGGAGGGGGGCACAGATACGCAGTATTTT,CASSVGEGGTDTQYF
-,TRBJ1-3,-,TRBV5-1,TGCGCCAGCAGCTTGGCCGGCAGACTCTCTGGAAACACCATATATTTT,CASSLAGRLSGNTIYF
-,TRBJ2-5,-,TRBV28,TGTGCCAGCAGCGGGCAGGGGTATGCCTCAGAGACCCAGTACTTC,CASSGQGYASETQYF
-,TRBJ2-5,-,TRBV11-2,TGTGCCAGCAGCTCGCTGGGCGGGCAAGAGACCCAGTACTTC,CASSSLGGQETQYF
-,TRBJ2-2,-,TRBV12-1,TGTGCCAGCAGCGTCCAGGGGATCTACACCGGGGAGCTGTTTTTT,CASSVQGIYTGELFF
-,TRBJ2-7,-,TRBV7-2,TGTGCCAGCAGCATCCCCGGGAGCTCCTACGAGCAGTACTTC,CASSIPGSSYEQYF
TRBD2,TRBJ2-6,-,TRBV28,TGTGCCAGCAGTTCGATCGCCTCGTCGGGACTAGGTGTTTCTGGGGCCAACGTCCTGACTTTC,CASSSIASSGLGVSGANVLTF
TRBD2,TRBJ2-7,-,TRBV2,TGTGCCAGCCGACTTAGGGGGACTAGCGGTCCCTACGAGCAGTACTTC,CASRLRGTSGPYEQYF
-,TRBJ1-5,-,TRBV5-5,TGTGCCAGCAGCTACGCAGTTAATCAGCCCCAGCATTTT,CASSYAVNQPQHF
-,TRBJ2-2,-,TRBV11-2,TGTGCCAGCAGCCCGATTCGGGGGAACACCGGGGAGCTGTTTTTT,CASSPIRGNTGELFF
-,TRBJ2-5,-,TRBV4-1,TGCGCCAGCAGCCCGGGCCTAGGAGCGGGCACACAAGAGACCCAGTACTTC,CASSPGLGAGTQETQYF
TRBD1,TRBJ1-1,-,TRBV28,TGTGCCAGCAGTCGGAGACAGGGGGCTCCGGCTTTCTTT,CASSRRQGAPAFF